This is a list of T cell receptor beta chains from one sample in a study of CD8+CD57+ T cells in acquired aplastic anemia. TCRdb recomputed calls from the reads with MiXCR, one row per CDR3 protein. The repertoire consists of 50,000 to 65,000 distinct CDR3 sequences, with approximately 52% occurring once and the leading ten covering roughly 16%. The sequencing input was sorted CD4+, CD8+, or CD8+CD57+ T cells (not recorded which) from PBMCs. These receptors all come from a human donor with aplastic anemia. CDR3s include the opening cysteine and the closing phenylalanine or tryptophan. Fields, in order: D gene, clone size, J gene, V gene, CDR3 protein, CDR3 DNA. A D gene is named only where the DNA matches it firmly. Not all rows give a size; the values are once, few, many and, for expanded clones, a class.

- many TRBJ2-2 TRBV19 CASSISPGTGELFF TGTGCCAGTAGTATTTCCCCGGGCACCGGGGAGCTGTTTTTT
TRBD1 many TRBJ1-6 TRBV2 CASSVATGGRSYNSPLHF TGTGCCAGCAGCGTAGCGACAGGGGGCCGCTCCTATAATTCACCCCTCCACTTT
- - TRBJ2-7 TRBV2 CASRARTSSYEQYF TGTGCCAGCAGGGCCAGGACGAGCTCCTACGAGCAGTACTTC
- - TRBJ1-3 TRBV25-1 CASSESGPGNTIYF TGTGCCAGCAGTGAATCGGGCCCTGGAAACACCATATATTTT
- - TRBJ2-1 TRBV7-7 CASSRSPNNEQFF TGTGCTAGCAGCCGATCGCCCAACAATGAGCAGTTCTTC
TRBD1 - TRBJ1-2 TRBV5-1 CASGSGTAYGYTF TGCGCCAGCGGATCCGGGACAGCTTATGGCTACACCTTC
- - TRBJ2-3 TRBV5-5 CASSFKGGRTDTQYF TGTGCCAGCAGCTTCAAAGGGGGGCGCACAGATACGCAGTATTTT
- many TRBJ1-5 TRBV2 CASSEGSDNRQPQHF TGTGCCAGCAGTGAAGGGTCAGACAATAGGCAGCCCCAGCATTTT
- many TRBJ1-5 TRBV27 CASSRHSNQPQHF TGTGCCAGCAGTCGACACAGCAATCAGCCCCAGCATTTT
- - TRBJ2-7 TRBV9 CASSPQGGEQYF TGTGCCAGCAGCCCACAGGGTGGCGAGCAGTACTTC
- many TRBJ2-5 TRBV5-1 CASSLSGAETQYF TGCGCCAGCAGCTTGTCAGGGGCGGAGACCCAGTACTTC
- - TRBJ2-7 TRBV12-3/TRBV12-4 CASSLRGEGDKSSYEQYF TGTGCCAGCAGCTTAAGGGGTGAGGGGGACAAAAGCTCCTACGAGCAGTACTTC
TRBD2 few TRBJ2-7 TRBV20-1 CSAHTGGPSYEQYF TGCAGTGCACATACGGGAGGGCCTTCGTACGAGCAGTACTTC
- - TRBJ1-3 TRBV10-3 CAISETGFSGNTIYF TGTGCCATCAGTGAGACAGGGTTTTCTGGAAACACCATATATTTT
TRBD1 many TRBJ2-5 TRBV5-6 CASSWGQGEGETQYF TGTGCCAGCAGCTGGGGACAGGGCGAAGGGGAGACCCAGTACTTC
- many TRBJ2-1 TRBV6-1 CASSDLTGDEQFF TGTGCCAGCAGTGATCTCACGGGGGATGAGCAGTTCTTC
- once TRBJ2-1 TRBV29-1 CSADRGGWYNEQFF TGCAGCGCCGATAGGGGTGGATGGTACAATGAGCAGTTCTTC
TRBD2 - TRBJ2-7 TRBV15 CATSRVLAGGFEQYF TGTGCCACCAGCAGAGTGTTAGCGGGGGGGTTCGAGCAGTACTTC
- few TRBJ1-1 TRBV10-3 CATKDSTEAFF TGTGCCACCAAGGACAGCACTGAAGCTTTCTTT
- many TRBJ2-3 TRBV10-1 CASSDLGSTDTQYF TGCGCCAGCAGTGATTTGGGCTCCACAGATACGCAGTATTTT
- - TRBJ2-7 TRBV7-3 CASSPHQGYEQYF TGTGCCAGCAGCCCCCACCAGGGGTACGAGCAGTACTTC
TRBD2 - TRBJ2-1 TRBV7-6 CASSLQAGENNEQFF TGTGCCAGCAGCTTGCAAGCGGGAGAGAACAATGAGCAGTTCTTC
- - TRBJ1-2 TRBV24-1 CATSDRGGGRGYGYTF TGTGCCACCAGTGATCGCGGTGGGGGTCGGGGGTATGGCTACACCTTC
TRBD1 - TRBJ2-7 TRBV20-1 CSASPGQPYEQYF TGCAGTGCTTCCCCGGGACAGCCCTACGAGCAGTACTTC
- many TRBJ1-3 TRBV5-1 CASSLDANSGNTIYF TGCGCCAGCAGCTTGGACGCCAACTCTGGAAACACCATATATTTT
- - TRBJ1-3 TRBV9 CASSAPTDTIYF TGTGCCAGCAGCGCCCCGACGGACACCATATATTTT
- - TRBJ2-2 TRBV27 CASSLGSSGELFF TGTGCCAGCAGTTTGGGCAGCTCCGGGGAGCTGTTTTTT
- - TRBJ2-1 TRBV20-1 CSATQDGNEQFF TGCAGTGCTACCCAGGATGGGAATGAGCAGTTCTTC
- - TRBJ2-5 TRBV2 CASSEYGTGVETQYF TGTGCCAGCAGTGAATATGGTACGGGGGTAGAGACCCAGTACTTC
TRBD1 - TRBJ2-1 TRBV7-8 CASSLTGGNEQFF TGTGCCAGCAGCTTGACAGGGGGGAATGAGCAGTTCTTC
TRBD1 - TRBJ2-7 TRBV7-2 CASSLTGGKEQYF TGTGCCAGCAGCTTAACAGGGGGCAAGGAGCAGTACTTC
TRBD2 few TRBJ2-7 TRBV19 CASSSGSSYEQYF TGTGCCAGTAGTAGCGGGAGCTCCTACGAGCAGTACTTC
- - TRBJ2-5 TRBV29-1 CSVEGREETQYF TGCAGCGTTGAGGGCAGGGAGGAGACCCAGTACTTC
- medium-sized TRBJ2-7 TRBV29-1 CSCGGELEQYF TGCAGCTGTGGCGGGGAGCTCGAGCAGTACTTC
TRBD2 many TRBJ2-3 TRBV6-1 CASSRSLAGVPTDTQYF TGTGCCAGCAGCCGTTCACTAGCGGGGGTTCCCACAGATACGCAGTATTTT
TRBD1 - TRBJ1-2 TRBV7-2 CASSLAGQGLGEGYTF TGTGCCAGCAGCTTAGCGGGACAGGGCCTTGGGGAAGGCTACACCTTC
- - TRBJ2-2 TRBV25-1 CASSQDRTGELFF TGTGCCAGCAGCCAAGATCGCACCGGGGAGCTGTTTTTT
TRBD1 few TRBJ2-1 TRBV20-1 CSALGDRAYNEQFF TGCAGTGCCCTAGGCGACAGGGCCTACAATGAGCAGTTCTTC
TRBD2 many TRBJ2-7 TRBV28 CASSFRGDSYEQYF TGTGCCAGCAGTTTCCGGGGGGACTCCTACGAGCAGTACTTC
TRBD1 few TRBJ1-2 TRBV2 CASRGQVHYGYTF TGTGCCAGCAGGGGACAGGTGCACTATGGCTACACCTTC
- - TRBJ1-6 TRBV10-3 CAISDRTNSPLHF TGTGCCATCAGTGACCGGACGAATTCACCCCTCCACTTT